These T cell receptor beta chains were read from a single sample in a study of cytomegalovirus exposure and HLA in healthy donors. TCRdb keeps only in-frame clones here, not all; method: immunoSEQ multiplex PCR. The table includes fewer than 140,000 clones, around 71% detected once. Sequencing was done on a sample of PBMCs. All receptors derive from a boy younger than 18 in good health and CMV-seronegative. The CDR3 runs from the conserved cysteine through the conserved F or W. D genes are given only for firm matches. Clone size is not always given. Where it is, it says once, few, many or a class for expanded clones.

D	J	V	size	length	CDR3	DNA
TRBD1	TRBJ2-1	TRBV27	-	13	CASWTGAYNEQFF	TGTGCCAGCTGGACAGGGGCCTACAATGAGCAGTTCTTC
-	TRBJ1-6	TRBV2	-	13	CASKRTTSSPLHF	TGTGCCAGCAAGAGGACAACAAGTTCACCCCTCCACTTT
-	TRBJ1-4	TRBV19	-	16	CASSIPQGRTNEKLFF	TGTGCCAGTAGTATCCCACAGGGACGAACTAATGAAAAACTGTTTTTT
TRBD1	TRBJ1-5	TRBV4-1	-	15	CASSQGTGVTQPQHF	TGCGCCAGCAGCCAGGGGACAGGGGTTACTCAGCCCCAGCATTTT
TRBD2	TRBJ2-7	TRBV7-9	few	12	CASSLALAGMYF	TGTGCCAGCAGCTTAGCTCTAGCGGGGATGTACTTC
-	TRBJ1-2	TRBV7-8	once	14	CASSLRRTNYGYTF	TGTGCCAGCAGCTTAAGACGGACAAACTATGGCTACACCTTC
TRBD2	TRBJ2-1	TRBV11-2	-	16	CASSLAWGLDYNEQFF	TGTGCCAGCAGCTTAGCTTGGGGACTAGACTACAATGAGCAGTTCTTC
-	TRBJ1-5	TRBV9	-	14	CASSVGPSNQPQHF	TGTGCCAGCAGCGTGGGGCCTAGCAATCAGCCCCAGCATTTT
TRBD1	TRBJ2-7	TRBV4-1	few	15	CASSQGQQGSYEQYF	TGCGCCAGCAGCCAAGGGCAACAGGGGTCCTACGAGCAGTACTTC
TRBD2	TRBJ2-1	TRBV19	few	15	CASSMGTSSGNEQFF	TGTGCCAGTAGTATGGGGACTAGTTCGGGGAATGAGCAGTTCTTC
-	TRBJ1-2	TRBV28	-	16	CASRTGGGYGPYGYTF	TGTGCCAGCAGGACCGGCGGGGGGTACGGACCCTATGGCTACACCTTC
-	TRBJ2-1	TRBV21-1	-	18	CASSKRRPAGGPFNEQFF	TGTGCCAGCAGCAAAAGGAGGCCCGCGGGAGGCCCTTTCAATGAGCAGTTCTTC
TRBD2	TRBJ2-4	TRBV6-6	-	12	CASSTSVDIQYF	TGTGCCAGCAGTACTAGCGTTGACATTCAGTACTTC
-	TRBJ1-4	TRBV28	-	13	CASSIQTNEKLFF	TGTGCCAGCAGTATACAGACTAATGAAAAACTGTTTTTT
TRBD2	TRBJ2-2	TRBV10-3	few	17	CAILGEREDPRTGELFF	TGTGCCATCCTGGGGGAGCGGGAGGACCCAAGGACCGGGGAGCTGTTTTTT
TRBD1	TRBJ1-2	TRBV28	-	16	CASSLPGTGGNYGYTF	TGTGCCAGCAGTTTACCCGGGACAGGCGGGAACTATGGCTACACCTTC
TRBD1	TRBJ1-3	TRBV28	-	17	CASSLLTGSHSGNTIYF	TGTGCCAGCAGTTTACTGACAGGGTCGCACTCTGGAAACACCATATATTTT
TRBD1	TRBJ1-3	TRBV18	-	16	CASSPTDRVYVNTIYF	TGTGCCAGCTCACCTACCGACAGGGTATACGTAAACACCATATATTTT
TRBD1	TRBJ2-3	TRBV29-1	-	12	CSVKTGSDTQYF	TGCAGCGTCAAGACAGGGTCAGATACGCAGTATTTT
TRBD1	TRBJ1-2	TRBV5-1	-	15	CASSLAGTGNYGYTF	TGCGCCAGCAGCTTGGCCGGGACAGGGAACTATGGCTACACCTTC
-	TRBJ2-5	TRBV7-9	-	13	CASSFPLQETQYF	TGTGCCAGCAGCTTCCCCCTTCAAGAGACCCAGTACTTC
TRBD1	TRBJ1-3	TRBV5-1	-	14	CASSVTGDGNTIYF	TGCGCCAGCAGTGTTACAGGGGATGGAAACACCATATATTTT
-	TRBJ2-7	TRBV6-5	-	14	CASSYGGGQGEQYF	TGTGCCAGCAGTTACGGGGGGGGGCAAGGCGAGCAGTACTTC
-	TRBJ2-5	TRBV4-1	-	14	CASSQGGLQETQYF	TGCGCCAGCAGCCAAGGGGGCCTCCAAGAGACCCAGTACTTC
TRBD1	TRBJ2-7	TRBV6-5	-	14	CASTPGTGLYEQYF	TGTGCCAGCACCCCCGGGACAGGCCTCTACGAGCAGTACTTC
TRBD1	TRBJ2-3	TRBV2	-	15	CASSDPDRGLDTQYF	TGTGCCAGCAGTGACCCTGACAGGGGGCTGGATACGCAGTATTTT
TRBD1	TRBJ2-3	TRBV6-4	-	17	CASSASNRGRNTDTQYF	TGTGCCAGCAGTGCCTCAAACAGGGGGCGAAACACAGATACGCAGTATTTT
TRBD1	TRBJ2-7	TRBV5-4	-	13	CASSQQGAYEQYF	TGTGCCAGCAGCCAACAGGGGGCCTACGAGCAGTACTTC
-	TRBJ1-2	TRBV21-1	-	20	CASSAQLNRDRGLGNYGYTF	TGTGCCAGCAGCGCCCAATTAAACCGGGACAGGGGGCTTGGTAACTATGGCTACACCTTC
-	TRBJ2-3	TRBV28	-	17	CASSLRTAPLSTDTQYF	TGTGCCAGCAGTCTTAGGACAGCTCCCCTTAGCACAGATACGCAGTATTTT
-	TRBJ2-3	TRBV19	-	11	CASRAPDTQYF	TGTGCCAGTAGGGCCCCAGATACGCAGTATTTT
-	TRBJ2-1	TRBV30	-	13	CAWKRGQDNEQFF	TGTGCCTGGAAAAGGGGACAAGACAATGAGCAGTTCTTC
TRBD1	TRBJ1-4	TRBV19	few	15	CASSDPGQGAKKLFF	TGTGCCAGTAGTGATCCGGGACAGGGTGCCAAAAAACTGTTTTTT
TRBD1	TRBJ2-2	TRBV6-1	once	14	CASMGQGYTGELFF	TGTGCCAGCATGGGACAGGGGTACACCGGGGAGCTGTTTTTT
-	TRBJ2-7	TRBV6-1	-	15	CASKSSRDTSYEQYF	TGTGCCAGCAAAAGCAGCAGGGACACTTCCTACGAGCAGTACTTC
TRBD1	TRBJ1-1	TRBV4-3	-	16	CASSQETGARAQEAFF	TGCGCCAGCAGCCAAGAGACAGGGGCCAGGGCTCAGGAAGCTTTCTTT
-	TRBJ1-1	TRBV7-3	-	15	CASSLFAGSGTEAFF	TGTGCCAGCAGCTTATTCGCCGGCTCCGGGACAGAAGCTTTCTTT
TRBD2	TRBJ2-1	TRBV7-3	-	16	CASSRTGGENEGEQFF	TGTGCCAGCAGCAGGACGGGAGGGGAAAACGAGGGTGAGCAGTTCTTC
-	TRBJ2-2	TRBV29-1	-	14	CSVFGQTNTGELFF	TGCAGCGTTTTTGGGCAGACGAACACCGGGGAGCTGTTTTTT
TRBD2	TRBJ2-1	TRBV9	-	16	CASSGFGTSGYNEQFF	TGTGCCAGCAGCGGGTTCGGGACTAGCGGTTACAATGAGCAGTTCTTC
TRBD1	TRBJ1-1	TRBV28	few	14	CASSSGGGHTEAFF	TGTGCCAGCAGTTCAGGAGGGGGCCACACTGAAGCTTTCTTT
TRBD2	TRBJ2-3	TRBV7-3	-	13	CASGSGYTDTQYF	TGTGCCAGCGGTAGCGGGTACACAGATACGCAGTATTTT
-	TRBJ1-6	TRBV15	few	18	CATSSELSPRETNSPLHF	TGTGCCACCAGCAGCGAACTTTCTCCCCGGGAGACTAATTCACCCCTCCACTTT
-	TRBJ2-2	TRBV30	-	15	CAWSVGASQAGELFF	TGTGCCTGGAGTGTAGGTGCTAGCCAGGCCGGGGAGCTGTTTTTT
-	TRBJ2-3	TRBV30	-	13	CAWGPVRTDTQYF	TGTGCCTGGGGGCCCGTGCGCACAGATACGCAGTATTTT
-	TRBJ2-7	TRBV7-2	-	15	CASSLERASVGEQYF	TGTGCCAGCAGCTTAGAACGCGCTAGCGTGGGCGAGCAGTACTTC
-	TRBJ2-7	TRBV2	-	12	CASRYQGYEQYF	TGTGCCAGCAGATATCAGGGATACGAGCAGTACTTC
-	TRBJ2-5	TRBV27	-	17	CASSSTPTLGGQETQYF	TGTGCCAGCAGTTCTACGCCGACCTTGGGGGGCCAAGAGACCCAGTACTTC